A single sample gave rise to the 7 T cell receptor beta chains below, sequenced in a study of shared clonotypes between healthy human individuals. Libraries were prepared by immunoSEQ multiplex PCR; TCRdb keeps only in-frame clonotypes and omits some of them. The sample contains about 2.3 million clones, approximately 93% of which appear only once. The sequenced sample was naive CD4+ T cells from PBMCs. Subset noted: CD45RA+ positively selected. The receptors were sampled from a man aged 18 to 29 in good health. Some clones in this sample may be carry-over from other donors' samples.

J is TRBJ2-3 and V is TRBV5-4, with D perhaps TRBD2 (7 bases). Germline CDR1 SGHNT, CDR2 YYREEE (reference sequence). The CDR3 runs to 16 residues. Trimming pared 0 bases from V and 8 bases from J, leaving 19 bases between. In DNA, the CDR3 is TGTGCCAGCAGCTTGGACTCAACGTGGGGGGGGGCTACGCAGTATTTT. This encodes CASSLDSTWGGATQYF.

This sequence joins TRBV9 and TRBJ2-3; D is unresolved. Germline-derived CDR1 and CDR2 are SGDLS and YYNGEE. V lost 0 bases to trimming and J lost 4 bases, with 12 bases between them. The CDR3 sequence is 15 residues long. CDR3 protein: CASSVDLGPPDTQYF. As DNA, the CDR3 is TGTGCCAGCAGCGTAGATCTAGGGCCCCCAGATACGCAGTATTTT.

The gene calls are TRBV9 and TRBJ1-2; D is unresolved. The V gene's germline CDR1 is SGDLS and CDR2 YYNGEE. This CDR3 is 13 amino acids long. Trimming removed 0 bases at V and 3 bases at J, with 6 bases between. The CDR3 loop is CASSVATDYGYTF. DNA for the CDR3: TGTGCCAGCAGCGTAGCAACAGACTATGGCTACACCTTC. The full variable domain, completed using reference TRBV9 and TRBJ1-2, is DSGVTQTPKHLITATGQRVTLRCSPRSGDLSVYWYQQSLDQGLQFLIQYYNGEERAKGNILERFSAQQFPDLHSELNLSSLELGDSALYFCASSVATDYGYTFGSGTRLTVV.

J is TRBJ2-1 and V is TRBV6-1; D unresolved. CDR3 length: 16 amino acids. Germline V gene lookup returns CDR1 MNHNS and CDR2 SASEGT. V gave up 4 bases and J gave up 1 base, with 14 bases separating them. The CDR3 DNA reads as TGTGCCAGCAGTGGACCCTTCGGGTGGTCCTACAATGAGCAGTTCTTC. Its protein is CASSGPFGWSYNEQFF.

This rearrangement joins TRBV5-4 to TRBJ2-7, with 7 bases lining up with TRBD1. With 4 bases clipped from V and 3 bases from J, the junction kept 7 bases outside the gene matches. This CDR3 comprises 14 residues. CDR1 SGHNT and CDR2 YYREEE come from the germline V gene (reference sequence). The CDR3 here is CASSRGGTDYEQYF. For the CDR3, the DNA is TGTGCCAGCAGCCGGGGTGGGACAGACTACGAGCAGTACTTC.

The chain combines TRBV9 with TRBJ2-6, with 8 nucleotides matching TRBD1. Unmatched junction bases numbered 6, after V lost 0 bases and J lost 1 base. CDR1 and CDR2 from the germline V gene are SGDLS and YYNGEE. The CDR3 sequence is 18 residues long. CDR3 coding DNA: TGTGCCAGCAGCGTAGGGTCAGGGGGCAGTTCTGGGGCCAACGTCCTGACTTTC. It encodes CASSVGSGGSSGANVLTF.

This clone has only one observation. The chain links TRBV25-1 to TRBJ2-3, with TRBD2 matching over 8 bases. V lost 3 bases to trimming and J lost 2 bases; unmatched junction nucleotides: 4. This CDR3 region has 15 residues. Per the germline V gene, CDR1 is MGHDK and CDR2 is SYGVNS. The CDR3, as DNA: TGTGCCAGCAGTGATCCAGCGGGGGACACAGATACGCAGTATTTT. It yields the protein CASSDPAGDTDTQYF.